A selection of T cell receptor beta chains follows, all from one sample in a study of monozygotic twins with inflammatory bowel disease. TCRdb re-called the 5' RACE reads and catalogs CDR3 proteins one per entry, DNA excluded. The sample table sets out over 100,000 distinct CDR3 sequences. The sample taken for sequencing was blood. The source of these receptors is a human donor with ulcerative colitis or Crohn's disease, or a healthy co-twin of an affected twin (not recorded which). CDR3s include the opening cysteine and the closing phenylalanine or tryptophan. The order of the fields is J gene, V gene, CDR3 protein.

TRBJ2-1 | TRBV19 | CASSMRGGEQFF
TRBJ1-5 | TRBV20-1 | CSASRGAAGLSQPQHF
TRBJ1-2 | TRBV5-6 | CASSFVGAGYTF
TRBJ2-1 | TRBV24-1 | CATQRWANPQQFF
TRBJ2-1 | TRBV20-1 | CSARERESYNEQFF
TRBJ2-1 | TRBV6-5 | CASSYSSDLNEQFF
TRBJ2-5 | TRBV29-1 | CSVDGGGGETQYF
TRBJ2-7 | TRBV18 | CASSPSGGPSYEQYF
TRBJ2-7 | TRBV21-1 | CASSKKRGKDSYEQYF
TRBJ1-4 | TRBV3-1 | CASSQDLGGSQFF
TRBJ1-6 | TRBV5-5 | CASSLTGQGNNSPLHF
TRBJ2-7 | TRBV7-9 | CASSRSGSYDERYF
TRBJ2-1 | TRBV7-9 | CASSSLAGKSQFF
TRBJ1-2 | TRBV28 | CASSTTRDRGVLWYGYTF
TRBJ2-2 | TRBV14 | CASTLRPGGIDTGELFF
TRBJ2-3 | TRBV24-1 | CATSDPTSGRRGTSTDTQYF
TRBJ2-5 | TRBV12-3/TRBV12-4 | CASSPYLGQGHETQYF
TRBJ2-3 | TRBV12-3/TRBV12-4 | CASSLTSGSGGTQYF
TRBJ2-7 | TRBV4-2 | CASSQRGLAGQNEQYF
TRBJ2-2 | TRBV6-1 | CASRAGQNTGELFF
TRBJ1-2 | TRBV4-1 | CASSQKPLEGGHGYTF
TRBJ2-3 | TRBV20-1 | CSANRSPPDTQYF
TRBJ2-2 | TRBV5-1 | CASSMRQDTGELFF
TRBJ2-1 | TRBV7-9 | CASSTRDYFNNEQFF
TRBJ2-1 | TRBV6-1 | CASSQLVGTSGIDEQFF
TRBJ2-7 | TRBV20-1 | CSASSAGASYEQYF
TRBJ2-3 | TRBV7-8 | CASSGTSGTDTQYF
TRBJ1-2 | TRBV29-1 | CSVDANGDYGYTF
TRBJ2-1 | TRBV7-3 | CASSSSGLYNEQFF
TRBJ2-7 | TRBV11-2 | CASSPGTSHEQYF
TRBJ1-4 | TRBV29-1 | CSVALGTGGIENLFF
TRBJ1-1 | TRBV10-3 | CAISESGPNTEAFF
TRBJ1-2 | TRBV24-1 | CATSASTGDYGYTF
TRBJ1-6 | TRBV4-2 | CASSQDGRVSVNSPLHF
TRBJ2-1 | TRBV7-9 | CASSFDPYNEQFF
TRBJ2-3 | TRBV4-2 | CASSQERTGTDTQYF
TRBJ1-3 | TRBV9 | CASSVGPGVGNTIYF
TRBJ2-5 | TRBV5-6 | CASTPSLDGKQETQYF
TRBJ2-7 | TRBV20-1 | CSARDEGKAGGPYEQYF
TRBJ2-5 | TRBV12-3/TRBV12-4 | CASSFGSPAPRVVETQYF
TRBJ2-5 | TRBV11-1 | CASSPTATPRETQYF
TRBJ2-3 | TRBV18 | CASSPSLLGSTDTQYF
TRBJ2-7 | TRBV11-2 | CASSLDSNEQYF
TRBJ1-6 | TRBV18 | CASSPPGENNSPLHF
TRBJ2-6 | TRBV12-3/TRBV12-4 | CASSFGGYGANVLTF
TRBJ2-2 | TRBV9 | CASSTILAGGSSGELFF
TRBJ2-1 | TRBV11-1 | CASSPWILAGGSYNEQFF
TRBJ1-2 | TRBV7-2 | CASSIHRESANYGYTF
TRBJ2-7 | TRBV28 | CASSLWLAGSYEQYF
TRBJ2-1 | TRBV5-8 | CASSLDPYNEQFF
TRBJ2-7 | TRBV7-2 | CASSRLGFYEQYF
TRBJ1-1 | TRBV14 | CASSLGQSEAFF
TRBJ2-7 | TRBV15 | CATSRQQGAYEQYF